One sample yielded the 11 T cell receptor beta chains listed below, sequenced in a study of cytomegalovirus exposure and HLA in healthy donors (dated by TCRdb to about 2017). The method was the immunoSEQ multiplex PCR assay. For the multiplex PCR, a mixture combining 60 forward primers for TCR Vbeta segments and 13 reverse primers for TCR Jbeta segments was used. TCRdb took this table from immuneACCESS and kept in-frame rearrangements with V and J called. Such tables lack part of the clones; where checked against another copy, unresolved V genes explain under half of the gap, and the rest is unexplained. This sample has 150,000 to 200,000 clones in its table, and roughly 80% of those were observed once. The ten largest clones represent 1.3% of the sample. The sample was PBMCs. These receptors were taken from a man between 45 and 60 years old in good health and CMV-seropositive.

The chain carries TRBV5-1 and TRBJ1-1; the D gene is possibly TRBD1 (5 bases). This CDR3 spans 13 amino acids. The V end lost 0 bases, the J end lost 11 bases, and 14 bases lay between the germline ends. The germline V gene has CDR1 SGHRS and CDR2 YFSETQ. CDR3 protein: CASSLGGEENAFF. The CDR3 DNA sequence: TGCGCCAGCAGCTTGGGGGGGGAGGAGAACGCTTTCTTT.

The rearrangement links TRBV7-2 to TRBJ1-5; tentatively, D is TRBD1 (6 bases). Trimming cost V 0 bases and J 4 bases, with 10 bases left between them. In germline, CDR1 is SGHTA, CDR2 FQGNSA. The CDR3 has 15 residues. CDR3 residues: CASSLAQGLNQPQHF. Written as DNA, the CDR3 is TGTGCCAGCAGCTTAGCCCAGGGGTTAAATCAGCCCCAGCATTTT.

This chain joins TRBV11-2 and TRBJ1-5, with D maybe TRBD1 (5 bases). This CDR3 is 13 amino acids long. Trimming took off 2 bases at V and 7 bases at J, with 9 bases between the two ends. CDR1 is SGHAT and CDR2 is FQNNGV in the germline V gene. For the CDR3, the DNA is TGTGCCAGCAGCTTACAGGGTGGGCAGCCCCAGCATTTT. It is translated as CASSLQGGQPQHF.

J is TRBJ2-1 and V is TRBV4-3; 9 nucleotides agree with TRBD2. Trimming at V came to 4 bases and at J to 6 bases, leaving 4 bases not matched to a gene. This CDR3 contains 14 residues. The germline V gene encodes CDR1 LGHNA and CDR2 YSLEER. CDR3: CASSPGLASNEQFF. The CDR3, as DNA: TGCGCCAGCAGCCCGGGACTAGCTTCCAATGAGCAGTTCTTC.

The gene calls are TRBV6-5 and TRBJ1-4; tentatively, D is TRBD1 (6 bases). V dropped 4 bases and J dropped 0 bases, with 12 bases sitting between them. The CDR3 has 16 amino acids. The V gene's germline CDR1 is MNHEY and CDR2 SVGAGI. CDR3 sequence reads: CASSLGQSATNEKLFF. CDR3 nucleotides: TGTGCCAGCAGTTTAGGACAGTCTGCAACTAATGAAAAACTGTTTTTT.

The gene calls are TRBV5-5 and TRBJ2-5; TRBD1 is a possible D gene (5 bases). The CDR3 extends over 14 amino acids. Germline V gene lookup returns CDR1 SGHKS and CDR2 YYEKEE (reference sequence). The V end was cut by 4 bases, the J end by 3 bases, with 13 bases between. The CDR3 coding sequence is TGTGCCAGCAGCGCCGTAAGGGGTAAAGAGACCCAGTACTTC. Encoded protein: CASSAVRGKETQYF.

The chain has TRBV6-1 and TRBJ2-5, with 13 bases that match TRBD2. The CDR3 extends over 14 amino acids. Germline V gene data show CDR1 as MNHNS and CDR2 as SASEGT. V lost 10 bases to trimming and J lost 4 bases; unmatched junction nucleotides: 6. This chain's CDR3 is CATKLAGGVETQYF. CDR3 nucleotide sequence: TGTGCCACCAAACTAGCGGGAGGGGTAGAGACCCAGTACTTC.

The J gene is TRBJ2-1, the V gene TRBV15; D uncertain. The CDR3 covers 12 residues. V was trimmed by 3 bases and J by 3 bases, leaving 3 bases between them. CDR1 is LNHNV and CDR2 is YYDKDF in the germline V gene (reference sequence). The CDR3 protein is CATSSIYNEQFF. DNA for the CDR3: TGTGCCACCAGCAGCATCTACAATGAGCAGTTCTTC. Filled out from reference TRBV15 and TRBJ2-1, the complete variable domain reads DAMVIQNPRYQVTQFGKPVTLSCSQTLNHNVMYWYQQKSSQAPKLLFHYYDKDFNNEADTPDNFQSRRPNTSFCFLDIRSPGLGDTAMYLCATSSIYNEQFFGPGTRLTVL.

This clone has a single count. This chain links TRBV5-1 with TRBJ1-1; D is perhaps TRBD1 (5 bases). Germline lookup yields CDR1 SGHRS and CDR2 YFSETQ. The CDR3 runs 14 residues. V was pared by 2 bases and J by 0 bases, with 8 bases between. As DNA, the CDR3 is TGCGCCAGCAGCTTACAACAGGTGAACACTGAAGCTTTCTTT. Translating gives CASSLQQVNTEAFF.

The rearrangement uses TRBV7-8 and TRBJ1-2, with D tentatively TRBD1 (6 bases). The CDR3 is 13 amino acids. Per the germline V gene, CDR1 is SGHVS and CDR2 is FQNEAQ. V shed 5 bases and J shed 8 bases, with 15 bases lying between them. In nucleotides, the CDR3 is TGTGCCAGCAGCCTCACAGGGTTTGAGGGCTACACCTTC. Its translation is CASSLTGFEGYTF. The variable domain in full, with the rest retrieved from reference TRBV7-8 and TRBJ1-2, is GAGVSQSPRYKVAKRGQDVALRCDPISGHVSLFWYQQALGQGPEFLTYFQNEAQLDKSGLPSDRFFAERPEGSVSTLKIQRTQQEDSAVYLCASSLTGFEGYTFGSGTRLTVV.

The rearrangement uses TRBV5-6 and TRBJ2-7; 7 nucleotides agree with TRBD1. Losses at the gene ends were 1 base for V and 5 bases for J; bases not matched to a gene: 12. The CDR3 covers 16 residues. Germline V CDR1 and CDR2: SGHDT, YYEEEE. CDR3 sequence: CASSLRGPLTGNEQYF. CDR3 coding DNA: TGTGCCAGCAGCTTGAGGGGGCCTCTGACAGGGAACGAGCAGTACTTC. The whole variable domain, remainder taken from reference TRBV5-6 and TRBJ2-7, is DAGVTQSPTHLIKTRGQQVTLRCSPKSGHDTVSWYQQALGQGPQFIFQYYEEEERQRGNFPDRFSGHQFPNYSSELNVNALLLGDSALYLCASSLRGPLTGNEQYFGPGTRLTVT.